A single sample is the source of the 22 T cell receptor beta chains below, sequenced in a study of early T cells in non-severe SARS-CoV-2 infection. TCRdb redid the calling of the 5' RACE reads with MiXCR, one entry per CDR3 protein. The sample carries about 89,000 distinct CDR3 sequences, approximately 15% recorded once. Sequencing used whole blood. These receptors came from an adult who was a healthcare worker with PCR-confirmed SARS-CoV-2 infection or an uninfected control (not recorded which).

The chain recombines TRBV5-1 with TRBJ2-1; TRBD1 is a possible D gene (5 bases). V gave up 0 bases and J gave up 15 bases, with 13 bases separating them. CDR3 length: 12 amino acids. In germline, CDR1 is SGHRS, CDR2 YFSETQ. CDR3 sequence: CASSLDRTTRFF. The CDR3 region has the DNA TGCGCCAGCAGCTTGGACAGGACGACCCGGTTCTTC.

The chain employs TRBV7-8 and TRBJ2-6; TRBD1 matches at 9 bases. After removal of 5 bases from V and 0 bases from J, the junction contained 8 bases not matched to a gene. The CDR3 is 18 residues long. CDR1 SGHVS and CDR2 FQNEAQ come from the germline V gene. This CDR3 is CASSPLGTGTSGANVLTF. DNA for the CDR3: TGTGCCAGCAGCCCGTTAGGGACAGGGACCTCTGGGGCCAACGTCCTGACTTTC.

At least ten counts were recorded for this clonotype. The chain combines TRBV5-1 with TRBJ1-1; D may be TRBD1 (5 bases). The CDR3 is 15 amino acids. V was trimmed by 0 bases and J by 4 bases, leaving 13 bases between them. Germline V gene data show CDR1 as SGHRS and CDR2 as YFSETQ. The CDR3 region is CASSLAGGLGTEAFF. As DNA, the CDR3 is TGCGCCAGCAGCTTGGCCGGGGGATTAGGCACTGAAGCTTTCTTT. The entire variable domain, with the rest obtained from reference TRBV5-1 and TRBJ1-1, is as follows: KAGVTQTPRYLIKTRGQQVTLSCSPISGHRSVSWYQQTPGQGLQFLFEYFSETQRNKGNFPGRFSGRQFSNSRSEMNVSTLELGDSALYLCASSLAGGLGTEAFFGQGTRLTVV.

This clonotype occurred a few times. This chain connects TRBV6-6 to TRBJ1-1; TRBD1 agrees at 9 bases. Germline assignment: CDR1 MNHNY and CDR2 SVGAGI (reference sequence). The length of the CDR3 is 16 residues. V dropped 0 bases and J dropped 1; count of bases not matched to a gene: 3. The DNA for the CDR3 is TGTGCCAGCAGTTACTCGAAGGACAGGGGGAACACTGAAGCTTTCTTT. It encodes CASSYSKDRGNTEAFF.

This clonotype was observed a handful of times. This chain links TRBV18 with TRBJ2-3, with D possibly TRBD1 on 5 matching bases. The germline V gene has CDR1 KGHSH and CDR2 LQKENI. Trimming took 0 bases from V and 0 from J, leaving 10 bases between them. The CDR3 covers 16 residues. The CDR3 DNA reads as TGTGCCAGCTCACCACCGATAGGGGTGAGCACAGATACGCAGTATTTT. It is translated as CASSPPIGVSTDTQYF. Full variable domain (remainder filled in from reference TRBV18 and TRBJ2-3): NAGVMQNPRHLVRRRGQEARLRCSPMKGHSHVYWYRQLPEEGLKFMVYLQKENIIDESGMPKERFSAEFPKEGPSILRIQQVVRGDSAAYFCASSPPIGVSTDTQYFGPGTRLTVL.

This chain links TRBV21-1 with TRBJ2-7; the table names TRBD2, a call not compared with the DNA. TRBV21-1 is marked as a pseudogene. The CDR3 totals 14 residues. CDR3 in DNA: TGTGCCAGCAGAGGAAGCCGCAGGGCGGGAGAGCAGTACGTC. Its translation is CASRGSRRAGEQYV.

CDR3 DNA sequence: TGCAGCGTAGATAGTAGCGGAAACTCCTACAATGAGCAGTTCTTC. It specifies CSVDSSGNSYNEQFF. J is TRBJ2-1 and V is TRBV29-1, with D tentatively TRBD2 (6 bases). The CDR3 totals 15 residues. Germline values: CDR1 SQVTM, CDR2 ANQGSEA. V lost 6 bases and J lost 0, with 15 bases in between.

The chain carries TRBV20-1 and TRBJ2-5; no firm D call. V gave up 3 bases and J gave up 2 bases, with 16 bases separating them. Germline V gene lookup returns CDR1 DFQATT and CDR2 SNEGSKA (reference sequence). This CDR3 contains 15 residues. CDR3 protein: CSASLSWGIQETQYF. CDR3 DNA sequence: TGCAGTGCTAGTCTCTCTTGGGGAATACAAGAGACCCAGTACTTC.

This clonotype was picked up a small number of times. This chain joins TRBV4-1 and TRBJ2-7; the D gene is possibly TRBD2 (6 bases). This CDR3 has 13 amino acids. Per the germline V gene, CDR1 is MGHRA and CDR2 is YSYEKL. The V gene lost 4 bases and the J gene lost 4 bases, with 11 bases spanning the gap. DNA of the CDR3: TGCGCCAGCAGCCCCAACGGGGGTTACGAGCAGTACGTC. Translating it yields CASSPNGGYEQYV.

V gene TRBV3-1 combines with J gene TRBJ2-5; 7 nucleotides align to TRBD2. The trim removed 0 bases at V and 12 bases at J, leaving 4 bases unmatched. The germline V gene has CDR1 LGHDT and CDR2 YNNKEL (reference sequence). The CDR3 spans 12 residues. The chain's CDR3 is CASSQDFRGEYF. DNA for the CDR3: TGTGCCAGCAGCCAAGATTTTCGGGGGGAGTACTTC.

CDR3 nucleotides: TGTGCCAGCAGCGGCCCGGGTGTGGCGCCCCAAGAGACCCAGTACTTC. Protein: CASSGPGVAPQETQYF. The chain joins TRBV9 to TRBJ2-5, with D uncertain. Germline-derived CDR1 and CDR2 are SGDLS and YYNGEE. The germline V and J ends were trimmed by 3 bases and 1 base, with 16 bases remaining between them. The CDR3 is 16 residues long.

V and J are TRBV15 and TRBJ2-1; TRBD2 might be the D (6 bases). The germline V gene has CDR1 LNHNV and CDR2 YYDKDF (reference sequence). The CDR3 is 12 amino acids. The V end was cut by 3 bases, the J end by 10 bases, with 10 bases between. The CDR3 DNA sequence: TGTGCCACCAGCAGGTATAGCGGAGAGCAGTTCTTC. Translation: CATSRYSGEQFF. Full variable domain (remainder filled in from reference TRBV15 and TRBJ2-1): DAMVIQNPRYQVTQFGKPVTLSCSQTLNHNVMYWYQQKSSQAPKLLFHYYDKDFNNEADTPDNFQSRRPNTSFCFLDIRSPGLGDTAMYLCATSRYSGEQFFGPGTRLTVL.

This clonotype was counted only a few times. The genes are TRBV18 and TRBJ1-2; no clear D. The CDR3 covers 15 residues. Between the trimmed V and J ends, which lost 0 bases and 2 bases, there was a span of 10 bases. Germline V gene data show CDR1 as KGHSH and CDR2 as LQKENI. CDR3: CASSPPPAGNYGYTF. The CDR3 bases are TGTGCCAGCTCACCACCCCCCGCCGGGAACTATGGCTACACCTTC.

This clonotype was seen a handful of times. The CDR3 region is CSAKDPGQRNQPQHF. The CDR3 DNA reads as TGCAGTGCTAAGGACCCGGGACAACGCAATCAGCCCCAGCATTTT. This chain links TRBV20-1 with TRBJ1-5; the D gene is possibly TRBD1 (6 bases). CDR3 length equals 15 residues. The V gene's germline CDR1 is DFQATT and CDR2 SNEGSKA (reference sequence). Trimming pared 4 bases from V and 2 bases from J, leaving 15 bases between.

CDR3 loop: CASIAHTSGANVLTF. CDR3 nucleotide sequence: TGTGCCAGCATCGCCCACACCTCTGGGGCCAACGTCCTGACTTTC. The chain links TRBV28 to TRBJ2-6; no firm D call. Germline lookup yields CDR1 MDHEN and CDR2 SYDVKM. Trimming took off 7 bases at V and 0 bases at J, with 10 bases between the two ends. The CDR3 is made up of 15 amino acids.

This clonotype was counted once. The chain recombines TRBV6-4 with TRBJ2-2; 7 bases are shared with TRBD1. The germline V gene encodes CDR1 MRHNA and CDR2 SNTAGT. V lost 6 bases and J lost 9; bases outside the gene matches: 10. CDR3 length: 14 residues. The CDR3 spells CASSRTGIARELFF. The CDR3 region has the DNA TGTGCCAGCAGCCGGACAGGAATCGCCCGGGAGCTGTTTTTT.

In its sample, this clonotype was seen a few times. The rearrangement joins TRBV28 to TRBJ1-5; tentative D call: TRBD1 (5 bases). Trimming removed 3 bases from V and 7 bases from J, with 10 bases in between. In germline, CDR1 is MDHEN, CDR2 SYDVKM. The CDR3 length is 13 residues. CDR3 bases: TGTGCCAGCAGTTTGCCCGGGGACCAGCCCCAGCATTTT. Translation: CASSLPGDQPQHF.

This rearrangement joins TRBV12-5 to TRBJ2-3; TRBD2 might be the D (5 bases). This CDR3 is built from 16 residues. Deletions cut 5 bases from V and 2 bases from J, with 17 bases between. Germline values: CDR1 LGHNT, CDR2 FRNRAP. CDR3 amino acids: CASGPREGSLTDTQYF. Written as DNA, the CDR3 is TGTGCTAGTGGTCCCCGCGAGGGTTCCCTCACAGATACGCAGTATTTT.

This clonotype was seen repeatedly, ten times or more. CDR3 in DNA: TGCAGTGCTAAACAGGGGGAGACCCAGTACTTC. Its translation: CSAKQGETQYF. The chain recombines TRBV20-1 with TRBJ2-5; 7 nucleotides agree with TRBD1. The length of the CDR3 is 11 residues. The V gene end was trimmed by 4 bases and the J gene end by 5 bases; junction bases not matched to a gene: 1. Germline V gene lookup returns CDR1 DFQATT and CDR2 SNEGSKA (reference sequence).

CDR3 loop: CASSEGLADNEQFF. The DNA of the CDR3 is TGTGCCAGCAGTGAGGGACTAGCGGACAATGAGCAGTTCTTC. The chain couples TRBV6-1 to TRBJ2-1; 11 bases line up with TRBD2. CDR1 and CDR2 from the germline V gene are MNHNS and SASEGT. The J segment lost 5 bases and the V segment lost 3 bases, leaving 0 bases of the junction unmatched. The length of the CDR3 is 14 residues.

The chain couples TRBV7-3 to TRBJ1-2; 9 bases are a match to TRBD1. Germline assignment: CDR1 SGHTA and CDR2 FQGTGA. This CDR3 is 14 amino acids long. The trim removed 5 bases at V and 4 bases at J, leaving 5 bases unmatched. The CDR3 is CASSQGQGSYGYTF. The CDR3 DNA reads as TGTGCCAGCAGCCAGGGACAGGGCAGCTATGGCTACACCTTC. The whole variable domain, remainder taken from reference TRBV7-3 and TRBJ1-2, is GAGVSQTPSNKVTEKGKYVELRCDPISGHTALYWYRQSLGQGPEFLIYFQGTGAADDSGLPNDRFFAVRPEGSVSTLKIQRTERGDSAVYLCASSQGQGSYGYTFGSGTRLTVV.

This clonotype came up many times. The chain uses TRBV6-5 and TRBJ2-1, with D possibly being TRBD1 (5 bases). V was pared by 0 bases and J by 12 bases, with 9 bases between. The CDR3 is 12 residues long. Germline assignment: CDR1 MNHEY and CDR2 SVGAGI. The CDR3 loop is CASSYSKGVQFF. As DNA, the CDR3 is TGTGCCAGCAGTTACTCGAAAGGGGTGCAGTTCTTC.